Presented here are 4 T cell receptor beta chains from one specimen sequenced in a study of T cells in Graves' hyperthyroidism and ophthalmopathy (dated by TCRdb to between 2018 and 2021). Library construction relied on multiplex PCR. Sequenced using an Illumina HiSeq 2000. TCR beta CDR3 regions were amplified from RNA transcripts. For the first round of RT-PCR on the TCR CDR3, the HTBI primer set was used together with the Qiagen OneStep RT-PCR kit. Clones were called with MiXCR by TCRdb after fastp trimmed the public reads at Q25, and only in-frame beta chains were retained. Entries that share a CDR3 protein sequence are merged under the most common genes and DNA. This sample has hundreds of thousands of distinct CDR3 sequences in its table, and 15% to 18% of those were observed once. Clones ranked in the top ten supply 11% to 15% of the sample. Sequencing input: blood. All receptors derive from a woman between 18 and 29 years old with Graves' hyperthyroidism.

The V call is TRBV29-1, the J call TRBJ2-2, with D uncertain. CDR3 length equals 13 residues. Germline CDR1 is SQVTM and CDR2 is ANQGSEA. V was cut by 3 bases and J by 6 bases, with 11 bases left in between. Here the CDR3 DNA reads TGCAGCGTTGAGGAAGCAAGCTCCGGGGAGCTGTTTTTT. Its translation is CSVEEASSGELFF.

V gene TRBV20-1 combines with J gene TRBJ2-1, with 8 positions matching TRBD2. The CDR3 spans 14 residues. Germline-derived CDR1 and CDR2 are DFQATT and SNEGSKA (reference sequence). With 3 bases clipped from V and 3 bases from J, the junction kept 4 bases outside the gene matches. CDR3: CSARREEVYNEQFF. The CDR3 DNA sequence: TGCAGTGCTAGGCGGGAGGAGGTCTACAATGAGCAGTTCTTC.

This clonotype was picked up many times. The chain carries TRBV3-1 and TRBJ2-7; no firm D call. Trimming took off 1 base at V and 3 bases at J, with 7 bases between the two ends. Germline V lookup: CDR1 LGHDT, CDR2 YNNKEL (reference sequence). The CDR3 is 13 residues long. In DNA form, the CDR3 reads TGTGCCAGCAGCCAAGGGACCAACTACGAGCAGTACTTC. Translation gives CASSQGTNYEQYF.

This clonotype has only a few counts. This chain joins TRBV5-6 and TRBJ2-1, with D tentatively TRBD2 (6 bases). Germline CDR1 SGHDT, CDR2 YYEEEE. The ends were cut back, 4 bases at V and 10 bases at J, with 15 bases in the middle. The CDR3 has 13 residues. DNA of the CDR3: TGTGCCAGCAGCAGAGGCAGGGCGGGGGAGCAGTTCTTC. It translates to CASSRGRAGEQFF.